What follows are 20 T cell receptor beta chains derived from one specimen sequenced in a study of early stage breast cancer tumors. The assay was immunoSEQ multiplex PCR, and TCRdb's table has in-frame clones only and misses some. The table records 9,000 or so clones, over 60% of them present only once. Sequenced input: breast tumor tissue. Every receptor here comes from a person aged 45-60 years with breast cancer.

The V and J genes are TRBV9 and TRBJ2-5, with D perhaps TRBD2 (6 bases). This CDR3 has 13 residues. Germline CDR1 is SGDLS and CDR2 is YYNGEE. Trimming removed 3 bases from V and 5 bases from J, with 11 bases in between. CDR3 DNA sequence: TGTGCCAGCAGCGGAAGGGACTGGGAGACCCAGTACTTC. As protein: CASSGRDWETQYF.

The chain uses TRBV2 and TRBJ1-1; the D gene is possibly TRBD1 (5 bases). The germline V gene encodes CDR1 SNHLY and CDR2 FYNNEI. Deletions cut 5 bases from V and 0 bases from J, with 13 bases between. CDR3 length: 15 amino acids. The CDR3 region has the DNA TGTGCCAGCAGTCGAGAGGGACGGCTGAACACTGAAGCTTTCTTT. Its protein product is CASSREGRLNTEAFF.

The V call is TRBV28, the J call TRBJ2-5; 8 bases are shared with TRBD1. Germline V gene data show CDR1 as MDHEN and CDR2 as SYDVKM. The CDR3 is 14 amino acids. The J segment lost 2 bases and the V segment lost 5 bases, leaving 4 bases of the junction unmatched. The CDR3 loop reads CASSRTGWQETQYF. The CDR3 bases are TGTGCCAGCAGTAGGACAGGGTGGCAAGAGACCCAGTACTTC.

The V call is TRBV7-8, the J call TRBJ1-1, with 7 positions matching TRBD1. This CDR3 comprises 14 residues. The germline V gene has CDR1 SGHVS and CDR2 FQNEAQ. V lost 2 bases, J lost 5 bases, and 5 bases stayed unmatched. The CDR3 reads CASSLRQGPTEAFF. The DNA of the CDR3 is TGTGCCAGCAGCTTACGACAGGGCCCGACTGAAGCTTTCTTT.

This clone was counted a few times. The V and J genes are TRBV5-1 and TRBJ2-7; 10 bases agree with TRBD1. This CDR3 region has 14 residues. Trimming took 4 bases from V and 2 from J; bases not matched to a gene: 3. Germline assignment: CDR1 SGHRS and CDR2 YFSETQ. CDR3 protein: CASSTGTGAYEQYF. For the CDR3, the DNA is TGCGCCAGCAGCACCGGGACAGGGGCCTACGAGCAGTACTTC.

The chain uses TRBV6-6 and TRBJ2-7, with 7 bases identical to TRBD1. Germline V gene sequence: CDR1 MNHNY, CDR2 SVGAGI (reference sequence). This CDR3 has 15 amino acids. V was clipped by 4 bases and J by 2 bases; unmatched bases: 8. CDR3 loop: CASSFRQGPAYEQYF. CDR3 in DNA: TGTGCCAGCAGTTTCAGACAGGGCCCGGCCTACGAGCAGTACTTC.

A few counts support this clone. The chain combines TRBV7-9 with TRBJ2-7, with 8 bases matching TRBD1. CDR1 and CDR2 from the germline V gene are SEHNR and FQNEAQ (reference sequence). J gave up 3 bases and V 7 bases, and 8 bases lay outside the gene matches. The CDR3 is made up of 14 amino acids. In DNA form, the CDR3 reads TGTGCCAGCACCGCGACAGGGGTATTCTACGAGCAGTACTTC. It is translated as CASTATGVFYEQYF.

V gene TRBV5-1 combines with J gene TRBJ2-6, with a tentative D call TRBD1 (6 bases). The germline CDR1 and CDR2 sequences are SGHRS and YFSETQ. V dropped 4 bases and J dropped 1 base, with 9 bases sitting between them. This CDR3 comprises 15 residues. Here the CDR3 reads CASSITGSGANVLTF. CDR3 in DNA: TGCGCCAGCAGCATCACAGGGTCTGGGGCCAACGTCCTGACTTTC.

The DNA for the CDR3 is TGTGCCAGCAGCCAAGATTCCGGCCAGGGCCCCTACAATGAGCAGTTCTTC. It yields the protein CASSQDSGQGPYNEQFF. V gene TRBV4-2 combines with J gene TRBJ2-1; D perhaps matches TRBD1 (5 bases). Trimming cost V 0 bases and J 2 bases, with 14 bases left between them. CDR3 length: 17 residues. The V gene's germline CDR1 is LGHNA and CDR2 YNFKEQ.

This chain uses TRBV5-4 with TRBJ2-1; D is undetermined. This CDR3 is 16 amino acids long. V lost 3 bases and J 0 bases, leaving 13 bases between the germline ends. Germline loops: CDR1 SGHNT, CDR2 YYREEE (reference sequence). The CDR3 nucleotides read TGTGCCAGCAGCTCGAACCCAGCCAGCTCCTACAATGAGCAGTTCTTC. Amino acid sequence: CASSSNPASSYNEQFF.

Notes on this clone: An end of the junction does not agree with germline; a read error may underlie this. The V and J genes are TRBV2 and TRBJ1-5; D unclear. The CDR3 length is 11 residues. Germline V gene lookup returns CDR1 SNHLY and CDR2 FYNNEI. Written as DNA, the CDR3 is TGTGCCAGCAGTATCGGACTGACTTTCGATTTT. Its translation: CASSIGLTFDF.

CDR3 nucleotides: TGCGCCAGCAGCCAAGTAGGCGGAACCGGGGAGCTGTTTTTT. Protein: CASSQVGGTGELFF. The chain combines TRBV4-3 with TRBJ2-2; D is ambiguous. Germline values: CDR1 LGHNA, CDR2 YSLEER. This CDR3 comprises 14 residues. The germline V and J ends were trimmed by 1 base and 5 bases, with 8 bases remaining between them.

The chain couples TRBV4-2 to TRBJ1-5; D unclear. The germline V gene encodes CDR1 LGHNA and CDR2 YNFKEQ. The CDR3 sequence is 15 residues long. V shed 1 base and J shed 7 bases, with 14 bases lying between them. The CDR3 bases are TGTGCCAGCAGCCAAGTATCCCAACAAGGGCAGCCCCAGCATTTT. The encoded protein is CASSQVSQQGQPQHF.

This chain connects TRBV27 to TRBJ1-1; D unresolved. Between the trimmed V and J ends, which lost 5 bases and 0 bases, there was a span of 10 bases. Looked up from germline, CDR1 is MNHEY and CDR2 is SMNVEV (reference sequence). The CDR3 has 14 residues. The CDR3 loop is CASSKEVLNTEAFF. The CDR3 DNA reads as TGTGCCAGCAGTAAAGAAGTCCTGAACACTGAAGCTTTCTTT.

V and J are TRBV5-6 and TRBJ2-5, with D unresolved. There are 11 residues in the CDR3. Trimming removed 7 bases from V and 4 bases from J, with 8 bases in between. Looked up from germline, CDR1 is SGHDT and CDR2 is YYEEEE. The CDR3 protein is CASQYGETQYF. In DNA, the CDR3 is TGTGCCAGCCAGTATGGAGAGACCCAGTACTTC.

This chain connects TRBV7-2 to TRBJ2-5; no definite D call. The V gene lost 1 base and the J gene lost 5 bases, with 8 bases spanning the gap. Germline-derived CDR1 and CDR2 are SGHTA and FQGNSA. This CDR3 has 13 amino acids. CDR3 sequence: CASSLVVRETQYF. CDR3 DNA sequence: TGTGCCAGCAGCTTAGTTGTCCGGGAGACCCAGTACTTC.

The V gene is TRBV19, the J gene TRBJ2-2, with 7 bases aligning to TRBD1. Germline values: CDR1 LNHDA, CDR2 SQIVND (reference sequence). J was trimmed by 7 bases and V by 2 bases; bases with no gene match: 10. This CDR3 is 16 amino acids long. This CDR3 is CASSISTGPRGGELFF. The CDR3, as DNA: TGTGCCAGTAGTATATCGACAGGGCCCCGGGGCGGGGAGCTGTTTTTT.

The chain uses TRBV15 and TRBJ2-7; D is unresolved. Germline lookup yields CDR1 LNHNV and CDR2 YYDKDF (reference sequence). The CDR3 has 14 residues. Trimming pared 0 bases from V and 4 bases from J, leaving 10 bases between. The DNA of the CDR3 is TGTGCCACCAGCAGAGATCTAGGAGTATACGAGCAGTACTTC. Translation gives CATSRDLGVYEQYF. The full variable domain, its missing parts supplied by reference TRBV15 and TRBJ2-7, is DAMVIQNPRYQVTQFGKPVTLSCSQTLNHNVMYWYQQKSSQAPKLLFHYYDKDFNNEADTPDNFQSRRPNTSFCFLDIRSPGLGDTAMYLCATSRDLGVYEQYFGPGTRLTVT.

V is TRBV15 and J is TRBJ1-2; TRBD1 might be the D (5 bases). V was pared by 0 bases and J by 8 bases, with 16 bases between. The CDR3 consists of 15 residues. Germline CDR1 is LNHNV and CDR2 is YYDKDF (reference sequence). The CDR3 reads CATSRESGGAEGYTF. The CDR3 DNA reads as TGTGCCACCAGCAGAGAATCCGGAGGGGCGGAAGGCTACACCTTC.

This clone was seen once. The V gene is TRBV29-1, the J gene TRBJ2-5; perhaps TRBD1 as D (6 bases). Trimming shortened V by 4 bases and J by 0 bases, and 6 bases separated the two germline ends. This CDR3 is built from 12 residues. Germline values: CDR1 SQVTM, CDR2 ANQGSEA. The CDR3 spells CSVGDNQETQYF. CDR3 DNA sequence: TGCAGCGTTGGGGACAACCAAGAGACCCAGTACTTC. Full variable domain (rest looked up from reference TRBV29-1 and TRBJ2-5): SAVISQKPSRDICQRGTSLTIQCQVDSQVTMMFWYRQQPGQSLTLIATANQGSEATYESGFVIDKFPISRPNLTFSTLTVSNMSPEDSSIYLCSVGDNQETQYFGPGTRLLVL.